These T cell receptor beta chains were read from a single sample in a study of CD4 T cell repertoires in COVID-19. The method was immunoSEQ multiplex PCR; TCRdb's version includes in-frame clones alone and lacks a portion of them. The sample holds 70,000 to 95,000 clones, approximately 83% seen once. The sample was CD4+ T cells from peripheral blood, taken after recovery from COVID-19. The receptors come from a human donor who had COVID-19. Each CDR3 is given with its conserved first and last residue. Each record gives: D gene, J gene, V gene, CDR3 protein. D genes are given only for firm matches.

-,TRBJ2-7,TRBV28,CASTFSQAGEQYF
-,TRBJ1-2,TRBV2,CASRSDSYGYTF
TRBD2,TRBJ2-3,TRBV6-5,CASSFSGTSTDTQYF
TRBD1,TRBJ1-2,TRBV9,CASSVDPWTGRDGYTF
-,TRBJ2-7,TRBV15,CATSRKDDASSYEQYF
-,TRBJ2-4,TRBV5-1,CASSLASAGRDIQYF
TRBD2,TRBJ2-1,TRBV7-8,CASSFRTSGADEQFF
-,TRBJ1-5,TRBV5-5,CASSLLSLTPQHF
TRBD1,TRBJ2-5,TRBV5-6,CASSSDRGRRGTQYF
TRBD2,TRBJ2-7,TRBV7-2,CASSPFRLAGAYEQYF
TRBD2,TRBJ2-1,TRBV6-6,CASSFSGGAVNEQFF
-,TRBJ1-2,TRBV28,CASRRGTYGYTF
-,TRBJ1-6,TRBV19,CASSLIEGNSPLHF
TRBD1,TRBJ2-7,TRBV27,CASRKGQGAMGHEQYF
TRBD2,TRBJ2-7,TRBV6-5,CASILAGEGTYEQYF
-,TRBJ1-2,TRBV19,CASTHPQLKGSGYTF
-,TRBJ2-5,TRBV9,CASSVAGNQETQYF
-,TRBJ2-5,TRBV6-5,CASRLYGAEETQYF
-,TRBJ1-5,TRBV4-1,CARVTGTYQPQHF
-,TRBJ2-6,TRBV6-5,CASTVSRANVLTF
-,TRBJ2-7,TRBV6-4,CASSDRTVYEQYF
TRBD2,TRBJ2-2,TRBV7-3,CASSLNPTSGGAVTGELFF
-,TRBJ1-5,TRBV5-4,CASSLGGLSNQPQHF
TRBD1,TRBJ2-2,TRBV27,CASSLFLGQGSGELFF
TRBD1,TRBJ2-4,TRBV3-1/TRBV3-2,CASSPGQGAFNIQYF
-,TRBJ1-3,TRBV18,CASSPTTGRPGNTIYF
-,TRBJ1-2,TRBV5-1,CASSLDGQQNYGYTF
TRBD1,TRBJ1-4,TRBV27,CASRRTGNNEKLFF
TRBD1,TRBJ1-2,TRBV5-1,CASNEQGAVYGYTF
-,TRBJ2-7,TRBV28,CASSLRGVYLAGTYEQYF
-,TRBJ2-1,TRBV18,CASSWDAREEQFF
TRBD1,TRBJ1-1,TRBV29-1,CSVTGQGGTEAFF
TRBD1,TRBJ1-1,TRBV27,CASSPDRGLYTEAFF
-,TRBJ1-2,TRBV6-5,CASSDRDIGGYTF
-,TRBJ1-5,TRBV20-1,CSASNPRQPQHF
-,TRBJ2-5,TRBV30,CAWSGRYQETQYF
-,TRBJ2-7,TRBV5-6,CASSVGHTYEQYF